The T cell receptor (beta chain) described here comes from a study of neurological immune-mediated disorders. Study background: Of around 35 multiple sclerosis patients, about 30 were relapsing-remitting and 3 secondary progressive. Findings and caveats of the study: The greatest degree of TCR clonal expansion was observed in HTLV-1-associated myelopathy, with the lowest in multiple sclerosis, below that of healthy controls.

Each CDR3 protein is one row after TCRdb ran MiXCR on the 5' RACE reads. The sample carries around 52,000 distinct CDR3 sequences, about 5.8% recorded once. This clonotype has a count of ten or more. Its antigen is unknown. Sample: CD4+ T cells from blood. This receptor was identified in a woman between 18 and 29 years old with multiple sclerosis.

This CDR3 reads CASSTASSYNEQFF. The CDR3 DNA sequence: TGTGCCAGCAGCACAGCTAGCTCCTACAATGAGCAGTTCTTC. V and J are TRBV12-3 or TRBV12-4 and TRBJ2-1; D gene ambiguous. This CDR3 has 14 residues. Trimming left V 6 bases short and J 0 bases short, with 9 bases between.